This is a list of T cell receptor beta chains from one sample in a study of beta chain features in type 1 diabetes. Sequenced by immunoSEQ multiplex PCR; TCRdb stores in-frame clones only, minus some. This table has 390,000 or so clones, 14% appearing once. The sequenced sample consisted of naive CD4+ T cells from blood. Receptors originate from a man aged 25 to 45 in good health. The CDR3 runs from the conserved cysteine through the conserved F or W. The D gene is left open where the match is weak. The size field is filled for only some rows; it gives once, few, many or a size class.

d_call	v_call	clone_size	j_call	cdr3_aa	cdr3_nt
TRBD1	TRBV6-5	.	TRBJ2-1	CASSRDRANNEQFF	TGTGCCAGCAGTCGGGACAGGGCGAACAATGAGCAGTTCTTC
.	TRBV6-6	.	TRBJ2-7	CASSYLAGNYEQYF	TGTGCCAGCAGTTACTTAGCAGGGAATTACGAGCAGTACTTC
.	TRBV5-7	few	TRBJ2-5	CASSFRLRAPKYF	TGTGCCAGCAGCTTTCGTTTACGGGCCCCAAAGTACTTC
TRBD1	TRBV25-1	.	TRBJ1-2	CASSTGTGGGYTF	TGTGCCAGCAGTACGGGGACAGGTGGAGGCTACACCTTC
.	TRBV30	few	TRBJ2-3	CAWSGGSTDTQYF	TGTGCCTGGAGTGGAGGCTCAACAGATACGCAGTATTTT
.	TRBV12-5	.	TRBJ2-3	CASGLRDTQYF	TGTGCTAGTGGCCTGAGAGATACGCAGTATTTT
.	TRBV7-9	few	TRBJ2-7	CASSSGRDSYEQYF	TGTGCCAGCAGCTCGGGTCGGGACTCCTACGAGCAGTACTTC
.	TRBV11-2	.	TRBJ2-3	CASTRGQAHSTDTQYF	TGTGCCAGCACCCGTGGGCAGGCTCATAGCACAGATACGCAGTATTTT
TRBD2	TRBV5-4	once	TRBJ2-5	CASSLGLAGAQETQYF	TGTGCCAGCAGCCTCGGACTAGCGGGGGCGCAAGAGACCCAGTACTTC
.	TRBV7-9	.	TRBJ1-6	CASSLSGSGTNSPLHF	TGTGCCAGCAGCTTATCGGGATCAGGGACTAATTCACCCCTCCACTTT
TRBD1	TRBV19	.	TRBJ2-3	CASLGQGTDTQYF	TGTGCCAGCTTGGGACAGGGTACAGATACGCAGTATTTT
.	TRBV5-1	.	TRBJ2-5	CASSLLGVVQETQYF	TGCGCCAGCAGCTTGTTGGGAGTCGTACAAGAGACCCAGTACTTC
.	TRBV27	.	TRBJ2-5	CASSFSGSIFVETQYF	TGTGCCAGCAGTTTTTCAGGTTCCATTTTTGTAGAGACCCAGTACTTC
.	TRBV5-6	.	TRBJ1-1	CASSLVQEAFF	TGTGCCAGCAGCTTGGTTCAGGAAGCTTTCTTT
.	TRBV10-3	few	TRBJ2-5	CAIRGEALQETQYF	TGTGCCATCAGGGGGGAGGCCTTGCAAGAGACCCAGTACTTC
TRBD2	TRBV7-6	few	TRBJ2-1	CASSHGGTYNEQFF	TGTGCCAGCAGCCACGGGGGGACCTACAATGAGCAGTTCTTC
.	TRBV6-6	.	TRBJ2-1	CASSYQRDNEQFF	TGTGCCAGCAGTTACCAGCGGGACAATGAGCAGTTCTTC
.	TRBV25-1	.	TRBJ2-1	CASSESGTSTLF	TGTGCCAGCAGTGAATCAGGTACTAGCACGCTCTTC
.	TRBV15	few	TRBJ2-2	CATSRQGPNTGELFF	TGTGCCACCAGCAGACAGGGCCCGAACACCGGGGAGCTGTTTTTT
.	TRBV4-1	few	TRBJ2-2	CASSPGSPGELFF	TGCGCCAGCAGCCCCGGGTCCCCCGGGGAGCTGTTTTTT
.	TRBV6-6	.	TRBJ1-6	CASSYRGVNSPLHF	TGTGCCAGCAGTTACAGGGGAGTTAATTCACCCCTCCACTTT
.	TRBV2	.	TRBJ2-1	CASAGTTYNEQFF	TGTGCCTCAGCCGGGACAACCTACAATGAGCAGTTCTTC